There are many counts of the clone carrying this TCR beta chain. The CDR3 covers 14 residues. The V gene's germline CDR1 is SNHLY and CDR2 FYNNEI. V lost 7 bases, J lost 2 bases, and 13 bases lay in between. The sample originates from a study of human T cells and chemical hapten exposure. Time point in this sample: pre-sensitization, week 0. Treatment noted: therapeutic diphenylcyclopropenone sensitization with weekly scalp DPC. Using its own MiXCR run on the RACE reads, TCRdb lists one record per CDR3 protein. Of about 51,000 distinct CDR3 sequences listed, 9.4% were seen once; the top ten hold about 14%.

The source was whole blood, collected in connection with sensitization to the hapten diphenylcyclopropenone (DPC). The V and J genes are TRBV2 and TRBJ2-3; D possibly matches TRBD1 or TRBD2 (6 bases each). The sequence came from a woman between 35 and 50 years old with alopecia areata. Some clones in this sample may be carry-over from other donors' samples. CDR3 DNA sequence: TGTGCCAGCAAACCACGGGGGCACACAGATACGCAGTATTTT. Protein: CASKPRGHTDTQYF.